Listed here are 3 T cell receptor beta chains from one sample, sequenced in a study of T cell responses to AZD1222 COVID-19 vaccine. TCRdb keeps only in-frame clones here, not all; method: immunoSEQ multiplex PCR. This sample yields roughly 100,000 clones, of which approximately 89% are seen a single time; 6.5% to 10% belongs to the top ten. This sample comprised peripheral blood, obtained 28 days after the second AZD1222 dose. These TCRs come from an adult who received the AZD1222 COVID-19 vaccine.

This chain links TRBV28 with TRBJ2-5; D is perhaps TRBD2 (6 bases). Germline-derived CDR1 and CDR2 are MDHEN and SYDVKM. Trimming cost V 3 bases and J 7 bases, with 15 bases left between them. The CDR3 spans 14 residues. DNA of the CDR3: TGTGCCAGCAGTTTGGGCTGGGGGGAAGGGACCCAGTACTTC. It translates to CASSLGWGEGTQYF.

DNA of the CDR3: TGTGCCAGCAGTCCCGGGCGCCGGGGGGGGAACACTGAAGCTTTCTTT. Residues: CASSPGRRGGNTEAFF. V is TRBV6-6 and J is TRBJ1-1, with D possibly TRBD1 on 5 matching bases. V was cut by 5 bases and J by 1 base, with 17 bases left in between. The V gene's germline CDR1 is MNHNY and CDR2 SVGAGI (reference sequence). The CDR3 has 16 residues.

The J gene is TRBJ2-2, the V gene TRBV27; perhaps D is TRBD1 or TRBD2 (5 bases each). V was shortened by 6 bases and J by 3 bases, with 20 bases between the two germline ends. Germline lookup yields CDR1 MNHEY and CDR2 SMNVEV (reference sequence). The CDR3 is made up of 17 amino acids. This CDR3 is CASRSGTSLTHTGELFF. CDR3 DNA sequence: TGTGCCAGCAGAAGTGGGACCTCTTTAACCCACACCGGGGAGCTGTTTTTT.